This T cell receptor beta chain is drawn from a study of blood T cell repertoires in COVID-19. The wider study: Sites across the United States, Italy and Spain contributed samples from acute and convalescent COVID-19. Nucleic acid was either cDNA or gDNA, and it came from T cells, B-cell-depleted T cells, or PBMCs.

As originally analysed: Reference gene primer amplification gave estimated nucleated cell counts. The data were produced by immunoSEQ multiplex PCR, yet TCRdb's version contains in-frame clones alone and is incomplete. V, J and clone size are those of that table, while D and trimming were read from the DNA. Of over 10,000 clones detected, 90% appear once; the ten largest clones hold roughly 13%. The CDR3 consists of 19 residues. The germline V and J ends were trimmed by 0 bases and 2 bases, with 23 bases remaining between them. Germline V lookup: CDR1 MGHRA, CDR2 YSYEKL. The receptor was derived from a man in his 70s with active COVID-19. The genes are TRBV4-1 and TRBJ2-7; TRBD1 is a possible D gene (5 bases). The sequencing sample was made of peripheral blood. CDR3: CASSQDRIRADDAPYEQYF. In nucleotides, the CDR3 is TGCGCCAGCAGCCAAGATCGGATCAGGGCGGACGATGCTCCCTACGAGCAGTACTTC.